This T cell receptor beta chain was captured in a study of OX40 agonist ivuxolimab in advanced cancers. The wider study: Every 2 weeks, ivuxolimab was infused into the patients intravenously at between 0.01 and 10 mg/kg. The diagnoses of dose-escalation patients were hepatocellular carcinoma, melanoma, renal cell or head and neck cancer.

This CDR3 region has 16 residues. Losses at the gene ends were 4 bases for V and 7 bases for J; bases not matched to a gene: 16. CDR1 is SGDLS, CDR2 YYNGEE, per germline. Concerning this clone itself: As yet, its antigen is unknown.

Using immunoSEQ multiplex PCR, the repertoire was profiled, and TCRdb retains in-frame clones only, with some absent. The sample carries under 80,000 clones, approximately 88% recorded once. Study-level points and caveats: On average, CD8+ T cells had more expanded clones than CD4+.

The timepoints at which blood was sampled were baseline, cycle 4 day 1, and cycle 7 day 1. Sequencing was performed on CD4+ or CD8+ T cells sorted from blood, taken in a trial of the OX40 agonist ivuxolimab. J is TRBJ1-2 and V is TRBV9; 7 nucleotides line up with TRBD1. This TCR came from an adult with an advanced solid tumor such as melanoma, head and neck, liver or kidney cancer. CDR3 DNA sequence: TGTGCCAGCAGCCCACAAACCGGGACAGAGCCGAGTGGCTACACCTTC. Its protein is CASSPQTGTEPSGYTF. Full variable domain (missing parts from reference TRBV9 and TRBJ1-2): DSGVTQTPKHLITATGQRVTLRCSPRSGDLSVYWYQQSLDQGLQFLIQYYNGEERAKGNILERFSAQQFPDLHSELNLSSLELGDSALYFCASSPQTGTEPSGYTFGSGTRLTVV.